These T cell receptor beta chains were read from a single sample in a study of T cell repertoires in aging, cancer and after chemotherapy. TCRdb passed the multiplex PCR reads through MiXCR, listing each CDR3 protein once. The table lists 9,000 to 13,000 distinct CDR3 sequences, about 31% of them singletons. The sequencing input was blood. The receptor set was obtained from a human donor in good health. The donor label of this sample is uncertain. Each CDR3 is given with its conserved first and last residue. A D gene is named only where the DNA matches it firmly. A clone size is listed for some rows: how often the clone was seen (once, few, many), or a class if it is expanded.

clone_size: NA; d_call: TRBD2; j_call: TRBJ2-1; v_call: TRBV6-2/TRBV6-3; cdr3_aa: CASSYSISREGNEQFF; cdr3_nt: TGTGCCAGCAGTTACTCGATCTCTCGGGAGGGTAATGAGCAGTTCTTC
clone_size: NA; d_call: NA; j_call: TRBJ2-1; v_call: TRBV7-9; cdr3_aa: CASSLAPLTGELVGEQFF; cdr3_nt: TGTGCCAGCAGCTTAGCCCCCCTTACGGGAGAACTAGTAGGAGAGCAGTTCTTC
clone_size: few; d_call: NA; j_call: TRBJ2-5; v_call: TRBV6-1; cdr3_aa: CASSGGLVQETQYF; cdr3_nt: TGTGCCAGCAGTGGGGGACTCGTCCAAGAGACCCAGTACTTC
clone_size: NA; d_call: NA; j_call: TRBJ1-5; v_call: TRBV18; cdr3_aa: CASRFEISSNQPQHF; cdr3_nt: TGTGCCAGCCGATTCGAAATTTCTAGCAATCAGCCCCAGCATTTT
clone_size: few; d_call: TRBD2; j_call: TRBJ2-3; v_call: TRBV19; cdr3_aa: CASSQLATTQYF; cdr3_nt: TGTGCCAGTAGCCAACTAGCGACTACGCAGTATTTT
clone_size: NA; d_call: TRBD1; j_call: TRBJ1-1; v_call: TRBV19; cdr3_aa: CASSIQGQGRVWGTEAFF; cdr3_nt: TGTGCCAGTAGTATCCAGGGACAGGGAAGGGTGTGGGGCACTGAAGCTTTCTTT
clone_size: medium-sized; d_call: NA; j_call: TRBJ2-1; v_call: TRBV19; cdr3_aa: CASSRDDSSYNEQFF; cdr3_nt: TGTGCCAGTAGCAGGGACGATAGCTCCTACAATGAGCAGTTCTTC
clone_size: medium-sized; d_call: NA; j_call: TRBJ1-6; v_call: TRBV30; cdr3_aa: CAWSLGGQVNSPLHF; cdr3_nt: TGTGCCTGGAGTCTCGGGGGGCAAGTGAATTCACCCCTCCACTTT
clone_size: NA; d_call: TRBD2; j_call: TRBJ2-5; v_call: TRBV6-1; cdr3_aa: CASSPGLAGETQYF; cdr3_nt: TGTGCCAGCAGCCCGGGACTAGCGGGGGAGACCCAGTACTTC
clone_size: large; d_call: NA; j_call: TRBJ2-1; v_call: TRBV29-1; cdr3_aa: CSVEGVDGRSYNEQFF; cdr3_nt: TGCAGCGTTGAAGGGGTGGACGGACGAAGTTACAATGAGCAGTTCTTC
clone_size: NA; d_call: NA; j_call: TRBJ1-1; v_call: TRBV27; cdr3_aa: CASSFTILFFAKNTEAFF; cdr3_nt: TGTGCCAGCAGTTTCACCATACTATTTTTTGCCAAGAACACTGAAGCTTTCTTT
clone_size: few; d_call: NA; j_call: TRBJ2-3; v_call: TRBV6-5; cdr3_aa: CASSPQDARLADTQYF; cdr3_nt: TGTGCCAGCAGTCCCCAGGACGCCCGCTTAGCAGATACGCAGTATTTT
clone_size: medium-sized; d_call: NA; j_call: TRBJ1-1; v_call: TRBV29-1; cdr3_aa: CSVAEYGGWNTEAFF; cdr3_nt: TGCAGCGTTGCGGAGTACGGGGGATGGAACACTGAAGCTTTCTTT
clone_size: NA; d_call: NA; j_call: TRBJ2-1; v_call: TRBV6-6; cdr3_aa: CASSNRRGRNNEQFF; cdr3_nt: TGTGCCAGCAGTAATAGAAGGGGCCGTAACAATGAGCAGTTCTTC
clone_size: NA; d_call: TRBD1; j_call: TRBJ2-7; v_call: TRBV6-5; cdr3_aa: CASSCGGQGNYEQYF; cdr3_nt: TGTGCCAGCAGTTGCGGGGGACAGGGAAACTACGAGCAGTACTTC
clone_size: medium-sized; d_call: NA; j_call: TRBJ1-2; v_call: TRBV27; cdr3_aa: CASSSGQRANYGYTF; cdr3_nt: TGTGCCAGCAGTTCCGGACAGAGAGCTAACTATGGCTACACCTTC
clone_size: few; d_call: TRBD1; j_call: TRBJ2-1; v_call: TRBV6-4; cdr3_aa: CASSAGQVYNEQFF; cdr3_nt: TGTGCCAGCAGCGCGGGACAGGTGTACAATGAGCAGTTCTTC
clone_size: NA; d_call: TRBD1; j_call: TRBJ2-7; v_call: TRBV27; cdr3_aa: CASRGTGEREQYF; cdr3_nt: TGTGCCAGCAGGGGGACAGGGGAACGCGAGCAGTACTTC
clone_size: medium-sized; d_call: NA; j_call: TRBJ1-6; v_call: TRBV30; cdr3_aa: CAWSPVVRSPLHF; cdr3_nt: TGTGCCTGGAGTCCCGTAGTTCGATCACCCCTCCACTTT
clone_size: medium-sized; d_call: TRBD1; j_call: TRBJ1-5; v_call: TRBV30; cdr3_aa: CAWSRGLQPQHF; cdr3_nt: TGTGCCTGGTCCAGGGGGCTGCAGCCCCAGCATTTT
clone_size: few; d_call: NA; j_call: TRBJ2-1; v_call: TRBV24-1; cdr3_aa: CATSGGRDTAYNEQFF; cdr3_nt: TGTGCCACCAGTGGAGGTCGGGACACGGCCTACAATGAGCAGTTCTTC
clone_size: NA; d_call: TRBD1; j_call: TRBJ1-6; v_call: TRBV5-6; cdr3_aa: CASSDRQGQSPLHF; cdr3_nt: TGTGCCAGCAGCGACCGACAGGGGCAATCACCCCTCCACTTT
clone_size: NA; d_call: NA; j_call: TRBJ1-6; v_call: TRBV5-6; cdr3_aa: CASSSGRYYNSPLHF; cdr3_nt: TGTGCCAGCAGCTCCGGACGCTACTATAATTCACCCCTCCACTTT
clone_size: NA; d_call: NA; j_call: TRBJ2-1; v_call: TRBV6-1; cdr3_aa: CASSEVGARSYNEQFF; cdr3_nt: TGTGCCAGCAGTGAAGTGGGAGCCCGCTCCTACAATGAGCAGTTCTTC
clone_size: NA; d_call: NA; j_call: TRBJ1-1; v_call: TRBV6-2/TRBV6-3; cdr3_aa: CASTERGKGRQVPEDTEAFF; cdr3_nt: TGTGCCAGCACCGAAAGGGGTAAGGGACGACAAGTCCCTGAGGACACTGAAGCTTTCTTT
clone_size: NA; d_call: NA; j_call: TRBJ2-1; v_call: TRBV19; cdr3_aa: CASARGPGLPYNEQFF; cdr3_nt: TGTGCCAGCGCTAGGGGCCCGGGACTTCCCTACAATGAGCAGTTCTTC
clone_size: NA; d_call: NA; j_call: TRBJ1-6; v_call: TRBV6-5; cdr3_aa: CASRPPGYNSPLHF; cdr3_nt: TGTGCCAGCAGGCCCCCAGGGTATAATTCACCCCTCCACTTT
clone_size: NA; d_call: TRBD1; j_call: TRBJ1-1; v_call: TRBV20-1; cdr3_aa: CSAKQGARASNTEAFF; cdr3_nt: TGCAGTGCTAAGCAGGGGGCGCGGGCTTCTAACACTGAAGCTTTCTTT
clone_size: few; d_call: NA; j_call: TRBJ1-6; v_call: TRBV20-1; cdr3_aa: CSARDSEGQNSPLHF; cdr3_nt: TGCAGTGCTAGAGATTCAGAAGGACAGAATTCACCCCTCCACTTT
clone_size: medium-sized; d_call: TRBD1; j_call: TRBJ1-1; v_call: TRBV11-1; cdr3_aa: CASSLRGPYEAFF; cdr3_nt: TGTGCCAGCAGCCTCAGGGGGCCCTATGAAGCTTTCTTT
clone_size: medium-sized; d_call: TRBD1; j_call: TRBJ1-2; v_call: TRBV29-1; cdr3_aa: CSVYGRQGAYGYTF; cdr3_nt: TGCAGCGTTTATGGAAGACAGGGGGCCTATGGCTACACCTTC
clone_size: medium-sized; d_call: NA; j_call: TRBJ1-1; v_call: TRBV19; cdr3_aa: CASSTPGSLNTEAFF; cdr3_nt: TGTGCCAGTAGTACTCCGGGCAGCTTAAACACTGAAGCTTTCTTT
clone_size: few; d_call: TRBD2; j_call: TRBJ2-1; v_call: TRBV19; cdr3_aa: CASKGAGGYNEQFF; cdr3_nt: TGTGCCAGTAAGGGAGCGGGGGGGTACAATGAGCAGTTCTTC
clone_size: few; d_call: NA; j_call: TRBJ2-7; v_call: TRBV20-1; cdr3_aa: CSASRGEPYEQYF; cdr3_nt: TGCAGTGCTAGTAGAGGGGAGCCCTACGAGCAGTACTTC
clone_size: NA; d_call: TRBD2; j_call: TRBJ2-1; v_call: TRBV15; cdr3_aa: CATSRAGGAAYNEQFF; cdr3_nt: TGTGCCACCAGCAGAGCGGGGGGAGCAGCCTACAATGAGCAGTTCTTC
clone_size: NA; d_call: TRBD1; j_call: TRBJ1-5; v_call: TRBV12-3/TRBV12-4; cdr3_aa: CASSLARTGPQPQHF; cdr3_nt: TGTGCCAGCAGTTTAGCCCGGACAGGCCCCCAGCCCCAGCATTTT
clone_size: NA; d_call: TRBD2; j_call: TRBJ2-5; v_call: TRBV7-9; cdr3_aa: CASSWRERPSFQETQYF; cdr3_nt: TGTGCCAGCAGCTGGCGGGAGAGGCCCTCATTCCAAGAGACCCAGTACTTC
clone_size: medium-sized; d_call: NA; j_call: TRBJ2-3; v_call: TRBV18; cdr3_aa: CASSRSDRPDTQYF; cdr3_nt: TGTGCCAGCTCACGCTCGGACAGACCAGATACGCAGTATTTT
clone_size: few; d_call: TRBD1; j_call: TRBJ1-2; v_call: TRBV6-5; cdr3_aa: CASTLGTGGNGYTF; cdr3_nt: TGTGCCAGCACCCTGGGGACAGGGGGAAATGGCTACACCTTC
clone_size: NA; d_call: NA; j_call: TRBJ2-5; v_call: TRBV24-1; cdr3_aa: CATSDLGRTASGETQYF; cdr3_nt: TGTGCCACCAGTGATTTGGGGAGGACAGCCTCGGGGGAGACCCAGTACTTC
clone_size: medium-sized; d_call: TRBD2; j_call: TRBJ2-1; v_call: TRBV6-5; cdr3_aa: CASSYSPPGGVYNEQFF; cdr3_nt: TGTGCCAGCAGTTACTCCCCTCCGGGAGGGGTTTACAATGAGCAGTTCTTC
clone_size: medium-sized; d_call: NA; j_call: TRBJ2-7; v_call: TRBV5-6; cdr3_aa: CASSLQASYEQYF; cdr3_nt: TGTGCCAGCAGCTTGCAGGCGTCCTACGAGCAGTACTTC
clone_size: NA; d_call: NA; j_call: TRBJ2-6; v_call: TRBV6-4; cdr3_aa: CASSEGAGANVLTF; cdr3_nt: TGTGCCAGCAGTGAAGGTGCGGGGGCCAACGTCCTGACTTTC
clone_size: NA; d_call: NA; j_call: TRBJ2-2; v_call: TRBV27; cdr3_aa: CASSFAGYTGELFF; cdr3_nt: TGTGCCAGCAGTTTCGCAGGGTACACCGGGGAGCTGTTTTTT
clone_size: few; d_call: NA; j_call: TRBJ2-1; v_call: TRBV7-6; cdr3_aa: CATAGTDEQFF; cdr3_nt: TGTGCCACAGCAGGTACGGATGAGCAGTTCTTC
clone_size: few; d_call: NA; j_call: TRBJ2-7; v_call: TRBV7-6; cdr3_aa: CASSLFSPSGRVVYEQYF; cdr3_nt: TGTGCCAGCAGCTTATTCAGCCCTTCGGGCAGGGTGGTTTACGAGCAGTACTTC
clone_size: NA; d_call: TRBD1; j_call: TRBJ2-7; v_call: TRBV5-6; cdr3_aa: CASSLKPQGAYEQYF; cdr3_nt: TGTGCCAGCAGCCTTAAACCACAGGGGGCCTACGAGCAGTACTTC
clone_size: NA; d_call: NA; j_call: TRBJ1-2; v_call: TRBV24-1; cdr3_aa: CATRDGRGFDGYTF; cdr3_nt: TGTGCCACCCGGGACGGACGGGGATTTGATGGCTACACCTTC
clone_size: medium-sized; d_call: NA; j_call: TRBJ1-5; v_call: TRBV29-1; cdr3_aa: CSVGSNQPQHF; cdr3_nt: TGCAGCGTTGGGTCAAATCAGCCCCAGCATTTT
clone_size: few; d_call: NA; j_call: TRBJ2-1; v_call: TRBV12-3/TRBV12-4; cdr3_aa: CASSSFETGDNEQFF; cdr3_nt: TGTGCCAGCAGTTCTTTCGAAACGGGGGACAATGAGCAGTTCTTC